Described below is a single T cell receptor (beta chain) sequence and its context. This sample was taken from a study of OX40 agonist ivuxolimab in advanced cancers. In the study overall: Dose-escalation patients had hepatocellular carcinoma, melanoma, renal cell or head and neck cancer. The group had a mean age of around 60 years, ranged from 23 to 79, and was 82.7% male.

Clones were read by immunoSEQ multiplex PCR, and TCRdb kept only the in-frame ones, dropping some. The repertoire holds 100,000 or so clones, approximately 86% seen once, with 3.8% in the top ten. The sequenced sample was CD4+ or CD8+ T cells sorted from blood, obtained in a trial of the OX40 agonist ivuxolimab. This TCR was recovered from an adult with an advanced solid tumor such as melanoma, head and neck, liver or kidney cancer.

The DNA for the CDR3 is TGCGCCAGCAGCCAAGGGCGAGCGGTATACGAGCAGTACTTC. Its protein is CASSQGRAVYEQYF. The V gene is TRBV4-1, the J gene TRBJ2-7; possible D gene TRBD2, 5 bases. Germline V gene lookup returns CDR1 MGHRA and CDR2 YSYEKL. The length of the CDR3 is 14 residues. Trimming cost V 1 base and J 4 bases, with 11 bases left between them.